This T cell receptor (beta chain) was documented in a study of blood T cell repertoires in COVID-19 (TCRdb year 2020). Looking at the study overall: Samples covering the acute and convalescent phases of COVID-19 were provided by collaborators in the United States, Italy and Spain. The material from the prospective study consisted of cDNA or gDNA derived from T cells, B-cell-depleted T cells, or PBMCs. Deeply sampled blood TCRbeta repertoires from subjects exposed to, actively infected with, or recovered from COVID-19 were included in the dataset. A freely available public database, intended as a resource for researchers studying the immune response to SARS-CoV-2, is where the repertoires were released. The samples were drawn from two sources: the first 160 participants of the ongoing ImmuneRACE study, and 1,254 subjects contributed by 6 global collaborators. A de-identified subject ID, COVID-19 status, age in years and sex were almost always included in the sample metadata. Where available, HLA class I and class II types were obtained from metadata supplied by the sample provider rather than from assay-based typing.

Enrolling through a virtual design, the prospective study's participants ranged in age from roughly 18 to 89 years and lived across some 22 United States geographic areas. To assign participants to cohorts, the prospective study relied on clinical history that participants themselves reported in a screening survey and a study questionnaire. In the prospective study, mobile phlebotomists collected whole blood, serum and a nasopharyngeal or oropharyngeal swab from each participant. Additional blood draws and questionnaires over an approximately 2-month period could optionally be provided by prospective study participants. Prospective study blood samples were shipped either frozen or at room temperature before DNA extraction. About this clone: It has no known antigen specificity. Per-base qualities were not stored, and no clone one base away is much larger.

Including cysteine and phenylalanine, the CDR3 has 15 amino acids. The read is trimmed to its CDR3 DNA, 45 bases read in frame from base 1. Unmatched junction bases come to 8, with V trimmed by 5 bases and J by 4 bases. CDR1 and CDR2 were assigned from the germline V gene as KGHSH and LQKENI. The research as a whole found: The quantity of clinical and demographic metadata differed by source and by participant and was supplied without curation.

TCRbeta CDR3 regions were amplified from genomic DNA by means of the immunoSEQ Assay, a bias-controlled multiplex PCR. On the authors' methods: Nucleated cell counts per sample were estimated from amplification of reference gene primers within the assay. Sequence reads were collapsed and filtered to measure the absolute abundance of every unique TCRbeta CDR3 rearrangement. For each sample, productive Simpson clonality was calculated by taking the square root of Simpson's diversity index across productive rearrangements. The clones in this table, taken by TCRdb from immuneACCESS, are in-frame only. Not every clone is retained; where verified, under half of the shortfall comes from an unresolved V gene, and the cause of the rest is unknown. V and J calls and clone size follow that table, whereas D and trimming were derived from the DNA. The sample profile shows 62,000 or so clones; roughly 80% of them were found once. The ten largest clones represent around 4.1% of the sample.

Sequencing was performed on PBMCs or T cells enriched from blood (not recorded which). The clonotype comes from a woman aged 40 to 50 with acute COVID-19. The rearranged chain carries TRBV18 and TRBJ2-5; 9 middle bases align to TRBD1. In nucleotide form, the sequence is TGTGCCAGCTCAAACACAGGGGGCTTTTTAGAGACCCAGTACTTC. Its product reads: CASSNTGGFLETQYF.